The T cell receptor beta chain under discussion was sequenced for a study of blood T cells in healthy people across ages. Findings and caveats of the study: Unsorted PBMC material precluded a definitive naive versus antigen-experienced comparison.

On this clonotype itself: Its specificity is not known.

The length of the CDR3 is 18 residues. From germline, CDR1 is SEHNR and CDR2 FQNEAQ (reference sequence). V was pared by 1 base and J by 4 bases, with 11 bases of the junction left unmatched. Roughly 10 milliliters of peripheral blood were drawn from each donor into EDTA-treated tubes. Together with a sample-barcoded 5' primer, a J-beta primer mix was included in a second PCR lasting roughly 7 to 11 cycles. One entry per CDR3 protein, called by TCRdb with MiXCR from the 5' RACE reads. The data hold approximately 830,000 distinct CDR3 sequences, with approximately 67% observed a single time. The receptor comes from a man aged 25-45 years in good health. The chain uses TRBV7-9 and TRBJ2-3, with 10 bases identical to TRBD2. Sequencing was carried out using blood. The DNA for the CDR3 is TGTGCCAGCAGCTTAGTGTCTAGCGGGGGTCCCGGGGCAGATACGCAGTATTTT. Its translation is CASSLVSSGGPGADTQYF.